The 8 T cell receptor beta chains in this list originate from one sample, sequenced in a study of identical twins (dated by TCRdb to the mid-2010s). Library prep was done by 5' RACE. Sequenced on an Illumina HiSeq 2000. TCRdb took the public reads, trimmed them with fastp at Q25, ran MiXCR for clone calling and kept in-frame beta chains. Merged by CDR3 protein, the rows form single entries marked with the most common genes and DNA. This sample lists under 250,000 distinct CDR3 sequences; around 8.1% were detected once. The top ten constitute about 1.9% of the sample. This same sample was also part of a study on yellow fever vaccine responses in identical twins.

What was sequenced was memory (CD45RO+) T cells sorted from blood. In light of the paper, this sample's cell subset or site label describes: CD45RO+ enriched T cells. These receptors were taken from a woman between 18 and 30 years old in good health.

This clonotype has more than one count but fewer than ten. The V gene is TRBV20-1, the J gene TRBJ2-1; 12 nucleotides match TRBD2. Germline V gives CDR1 DFQATT, CDR2 SNEGSKA (reference sequence). This CDR3 is built from 16 residues. V gave up 3 bases and J gave up 4 bases; unmatched junction bases: 7. The CDR3 protein is CSARRPSGGDYNEQFF. The CDR3 DNA reads as TGCAGTGCTAGGCGTCCTAGCGGGGGGGATTACAATGAGCAGTTCTTC.

Details on this clonotype: A read error may be the cause here, since a much bigger clone is one base away. V is TRBV4-3 and J is TRBJ2-1; 7 bases match TRBD2. The CDR3 loop spans 13 amino acids. Per germline, CDR1 LGHNA and CDR2 YSLEER. Trimming removed 0 bases from V and 13 bases from J; junction bases left unmatched: 6. Written as DNA, the CDR3 is TGCGCCAGCAGCCAAGATTGGGGGACTATACAGTTCTTC. Protein product: CASSQDWGTIQFF.

This clonotype was seen many times. The chain carries TRBV7-9 and TRBJ1-1; D call uncertain. CDR1 and CDR2 (germline): SEHNR, FQNEAQ (reference sequence). The CDR3 is made up of 13 amino acids. V lost 3 bases and J lost 7, with 12 bases in between. DNA of the CDR3: TGTGCCAGCAGCTTGTTGGCAACGAGTGAAGCTTTCTTT. Translation: CASSLLATSEAFF. The whole variable domain, filled in from reference TRBV7-9 and TRBJ1-1, reads DTGVSQNPRHKITKRGQNVTFRCDPISEHNRLYWYRQTLGQGPEFLTYFQNEAQLEKSRLLSDRFSAERPKGSFSTLEIQRTEQGDSAMYLCASSLLATSEAFFGQGTRLTVV.

This clonotype has at least ten counts. This chain connects TRBV20-1 to TRBJ1-2; TRBD1 is a possible D gene (6 bases). The CDR3 runs 10 residues. Trimming took off 4 bases at V and 8 bases at J, with 8 bases between the two ends. The V gene's germline CDR1 is DFQATT and CDR2 SNEGSKA (reference sequence). The CDR3 here is CSATGVGYTF. CDR3 sequence (DNA): TGCAGTGCTACAGGGGTCGGCTACACCTTC.

This clonotype has only a few counts. The chain carries TRBV2 and TRBJ2-7, with 8 bases aligning to TRBD2. V lost 9 bases and J lost 9; bases outside the gene matches: 13. The germline gives CDR1 SNHLY, CDR2 FYNNEI. The CDR3 covers 13 residues. The CDR3 here is CASQLTGGSGQYF. DNA for the CDR3: TGTGCCAGTCAACTCACGGGGGGGTCGGGGCAGTACTTC.

This clonotype was picked up many times. V usage is TRBV29-1 and J usage is TRBJ2-3, with TRBD1 matching 8 bases. With 4 bases clipped from V and 1 base from J, the junction kept 1 base outside the gene matches. The CDR3 extends over 13 amino acids. Germline V gene lookup returns CDR1 SQVTM and CDR2 ANQGSEA. CDR3 in DNA: TGCAGCGTTGCCAGGGGGCGCACAGATACGCAGTATTTT. It specifies CSVARGRTDTQYF.

The chain has TRBV20-1 and TRBJ2-1; 8 nucleotides agree with TRBD1. V gave up 0 bases and J gave up 1 base; unmatched junction bases: 5. Germline CDR1 and CDR2: DFQATT and SNEGSKA (reference sequence). The CDR3 is 16 residues long. The CDR3 protein is CSARDGDRLSYNEQFF. The CDR3 bases are TGCAGTGCTAGAGATGGGGACAGGTTGTCCTACAATGAGCAGTTCTTC.

V usage is TRBV5-8 and J usage is TRBJ2-1, with TRBD1 identical over 7 bases. The CDR3 is made up of 16 amino acids. Trimming removed 2 bases from V and 3 bases from J; junction bases left unmatched: 8. Germline V gene sequence: CDR1 SGHTS, CDR2 YDEGEE. The CDR3 DNA is TGTGCCAGCAGCTTCGACACAGGGGATTTCTACAATGAGCAGTTCTTC. This translates into CASSFDTGDFYNEQFF.